This T cell receptor beta chain was captured in a study of T cell changes during pregnancy in multiple sclerosis. Assay used: immunoSEQ multiplex PCR; TCRdb lists only in-frame clones, some missing. The table records tens of thousands of clones, more than 85% of them present only once. This CDR3 is built from 16 residues. Germline-derived CDR1 and CDR2 are SGDLS and YYNGEE. J gave up 5 bases and V 2 bases, and 10 bases lay outside the gene matches. The genes are TRBV9 and TRBJ2-3; 8 bases are shared with TRBD2. Sequencing used CD4+ T cells from peripheral blood mononuclear cells, obtained in the second trimester of pregnancy. The origin of this receptor is a female donor in good health, enrolled as a control in a pregnancy study. The CDR3 DNA follows: TGTGCCAGCAGCGTCGGTTACGGGAGGGCGGGAGATACGCAGTATTTT. Encoded protein: CASSVGYGRAGDTQYF.